This T cell receptor beta chain was observed in a study of a mutant IDH1 vaccine in newly diagnosed glioma. Study at large: The therapy given earlier, which was standard therapy, consisted of radiotherapy, temozolomide, or both, and most of the patients received both. Whole-study findings and limits: Among all patients, vaccine-induced immune responses occurred in roughly 93%.

Documented time point: baseline, week 1 (first vaccination visit). Treatment of the sample: pre-vaccination baseline after standard-of-care therapy. The donors' diagnosis was new WHO grade 3 or 4 astrocytoma that was IDH1-mutant and ATRX-lost. The germline V gene has CDR1 SGHDT and CDR2 YYEEEE. Trimming cost V 4 bases and J 5 bases; bases outside gene matches: 5. The CDR3 consists of 13 residues. The method was immunoSEQ multiplex PCR; TCRdb's version includes in-frame clones alone and lacks a portion of them. Here the sample spans tens of thousands of clones, roughly 85% being singletons. Comment on this clone: The antigen remains undetermined.

The sequencing here drew on PBMCs, taken from a glioma patient treated with radiotherapy, temozolomide or both. This clonotype was sampled from a man aged 30 to 39 with glioma. V gene TRBV5-6 combines with J gene TRBJ1-2; 7 bases match TRBD1. The CDR3 DNA follows: TGTGCCAGCAGCAGGGACAGCAAATATGGCTACACCTTC. It specifies CASSRDSKYGYTF.